Listed below are T cell receptor beta chains from one sample, sequenced in a study of blood T cell repertoires in COVID-19. Profiled with immunoSEQ multiplex PCR; TCRdb holds only in-frame clones, not every one. The data contain nearly 400,000 clones, just under 90% of them singletons. What was sequenced was PBMCs or T cells enriched from blood (not recorded which). The receptor source for this set is a woman younger than 45 who had recovered from COVID-19. Both conserved end residues are part of each CDR3. Each record gives: J gene, clone size, D gene, V gene, CDR3 protein, CDR3 DNA. D genes are given only for firm matches. Clone size is stated in some rows and not others, as once, few, many or a class when expanded.

>TRBJ1-2|-|TRBD1|TRBV29-1
CSVRTGGGYTF
TGCAGCGTTAGGACAGGGGGAGGCTACACCTTC
>TRBJ1-3|-|-|TRBV30
CAWNPYQNTIYF
TGTGCCTGGAACCCATACCAGAACACCATATATTTT
>TRBJ2-2|-|TRBD2|TRBV27
CASSLVGGAGELFF
TGTGCCAGCAGTTTGGTGGGGGGGGCCGGGGAGCTGTTTTTT
>TRBJ1-2|-|-|TRBV7-9
CASSSDNFPYGYTF
TGTGCCAGCAGCTCGGACAATTTCCCCTATGGCTACACCTTC
>TRBJ1-2|-|-|TRBV4-1
CASSQEERDYFYGYTF
TGCGCCAGCAGCCAAGAAGAGAGGGACTACTTCTATGGCTACACCTTC
>TRBJ2-2|-|-|TRBV6-5
CASKGDRTNTGELFF
TGTGCCAGCAAAGGTGACAGAACGAACACCGGGGAGCTGTTTTTT
>TRBJ2-1|-|TRBD2|TRBV10-1
CASSDGASGEQFF
TGCGCCAGCAGTGATGGGGCTAGCGGTGAGCAGTTCTTC
>TRBJ2-7|-|TRBD2|TRBV4-1
CASSRTSGLYEQYF
TGCGCCAGCAGCAGGACTAGCGGGTTATACGAGCAGTACTTC
>TRBJ2-7|-|-|TRBV3-1/TRBV3-2
CASSQAPVFYEQYF
TGTGCCAGCAGCCAAGCTCCGGTTTTCTACGAGCAGTACTTC
>TRBJ1-1|-|-|TRBV7-8
CASSLLDRYTEAFF
TGTGCCAGCAGCTTACTGGACAGATACACTGAAGCTTTCTTT
>TRBJ1-3|few|-|TRBV7-9
CASSLGGRSGNTIYF
TGTGCCAGCAGCTTGGGAGGCAGGTCCGGAAACACCATATATTTT
>TRBJ2-7|-|TRBD2|TRBV12-5
CASGIGTSGYSYEQYF
TGTGCTAGTGGAATAGGGACTAGCGGATACTCCTACGAGCAGTACTTC
>TRBJ1-2|-|TRBD1|TRBV29-1
CSAPGQGVNGYTF
TGCAGCGCCCCGGGACAGGGGGTAAATGGCTACACCTTC
>TRBJ1-4|-|TRBD1|TRBV6-5
CASSSAGGVGEKLFF
TGTGCCAGCAGTTCCGCAGGGGGCGTGGGTGAAAAACTGTTTTTT
>TRBJ1-5|-|-|TRBV6-5
CASSTIRGSQPQHF
TGTGCCAGCAGTACTATCAGGGGAAGCCAGCCCCAGCATTTT
>TRBJ2-2|-|-|TRBV11-2
CASSFRNTGELFF
TGTGCCAGCAGCTTTAGGAACACCGGGGAGCTGTTTTTT
>TRBJ1-2|-|-|TRBV5-1
CASSDTYGYTF
TGCGCCAGCAGCGACACCTATGGCTACACCTTC
>TRBJ1-2|once|TRBD1|TRBV5-4
CASSPQNTGQGYGYTF
TGTGCCAGCAGCCCACAAAATACGGGACAGGGATATGGCTACACCTTC
>TRBJ2-3|few|TRBD2|TRBV7-3
CASTQGLAETDTQYF
TGTGCCAGCACCCAGGGACTAGCGGAGACAGATACGCAGTATTTT
>TRBJ2-5|-|TRBD1|TRBV5-4
CASSWDRGETQYF
TGTGCCAGCAGCTGGGACAGGGGGGAGACCCAGTACTTC
>TRBJ2-1|few|-|TRBV5-1
CASSLGGGADYYNEQFF
TGCGCCAGCAGCTTAGGAGGGGGGGCCGACTATTACAATGAGCAGTTCTTC
>TRBJ1-1|-|-|TRBV30
CAWLGGATEAFF
TGTGCCTGGTTGGGGGGGGCCACTGAAGCTTTCTTT
>TRBJ1-3|-|-|TRBV4-1
CASSGTVSSGNTIYF
TGCGCCAGCAGCGGAACAGTGAGCTCTGGAAACACCATATATTTT
>TRBJ1-6|-|-|TRBV3-1/TRBV3-2
CASGDSSPLHF
TGTGCCAGCGGAGATTCTTCACCCCTCCACTTT
>TRBJ2-5|-|-|TRBV9
CASSVVEWETQYF
TGTGCCAGCAGCGTAGTCGAGTGGGAGACCCAGTACTTC
>TRBJ1-1|-|-|TRBV9
CASSGPKSGNMNTEAFF
TGTGCCAGCAGCGGTCCCAAGTCCGGGAACATGAACACTGAAGCTTTCTTT
>TRBJ2-7|few|TRBD1|TRBV19
CASSPGQGTYEQYF
TGTGCCAGTAGTCCCGGACAGGGGACCTACGAGCAGTACTTC
>TRBJ1-1|-|-|TRBV4-1
CASSQRVGGGNTEAFF
TGCGCCAGCAGCCAACGAGTGGGGGGTGGGAACACTGAAGCTTTCTTT
>TRBJ2-2|-|TRBD1|TRBV5-1
CASSTLGQGDTGELFF
TGCGCCAGCAGCACCCTCGGACAGGGCGACACCGGGGAGCTGTTTTTT
>TRBJ2-1|-|TRBD1|TRBV24-1
CATSGTGAPYNEQFF
TGTGCCACCAGTGGTACAGGGGCACCCTACAATGAGCAGTTCTTC
>TRBJ1-1|-|-|TRBV11-1
CASSSNTDTEAFF
TGTGCCAGCAGCTCTAATACGGACACTGAAGCTTTCTTT
>TRBJ1-5|-|-|TRBV23-1
CASSRIIRGNSNQPQHF
TGCGCCAGCAGCCGTATCATCCGGGGAAATAGCAATCAGCCCCAGCATTTT
>TRBJ1-2|-|-|TRBV25-1
CASRDNSPRYGYTF
TGTGCCAGCCGAGATAACAGCCCCCGGTATGGCTACACCTTC
>TRBJ1-3|-|-|TRBV5-6
CASSFRTGSSGNTIYF
TGTGCCAGCAGCTTCCGGACGGGAAGCTCTGGAAACACCATATATTTT
>TRBJ1-1|once|TRBD1|TRBV27
CASSPGTEGSEAFF
TGTGCCAGCAGCCCTGGGACAGAGGGGTCTGAAGCTTTCTTT
>TRBJ1-5|-|TRBD1|TRBV27
CASRPGQGNQPQHF
TGTGCCAGCAGACCGGGACAGGGTAATCAGCCCCAGCATTTT
>TRBJ2-7|once|TRBD1|TRBV2
CASTRTLRTGTSYEQYF
TGTGCCAGCACCCGAACCCTCCGGACAGGGACGTCCTACGAGCAGTACTTC
>TRBJ2-1|-|TRBD2|TRBV19
CASKPGLVSYNEQFF
TGTGCCAGTAAACCGGGACTAGTCTCCTACAATGAGCAGTTCTTC
>TRBJ1-5|once|-|TRBV3-1/TRBV3-2
CASSQDLTGGTQHF
TGTGCCAGCAGCCAAGATCTCACAGGCGGGACCCAGCATTTT
>TRBJ1-3|-|-|TRBV5-1
CASSLSGSGNTIYF
TGCGCCAGCAGCTTGTCAGGGTCAGGAAACACCATATATTTT
>TRBJ2-1|-|TRBD1|TRBV4-2
CASSLTGDPYNEQFF
TGTGCCAGCAGCCTGACAGGGGACCCCTACAATGAGCAGTTCTTC
>TRBJ2-7|-|TRBD1|TRBV18
CASSPETGGVYEQYF
TGTGCCAGCTCACCCGAGACAGGGGGCGTTTACGAGCAGTACTTC
>TRBJ1-5|many|-|TRBV24-1
CATQVGGNQPQHF
TGTGCCACCCAGGTGGGGGGTAACCAGCCCCAGCATTTT
>TRBJ1-2|-|TRBD1|TRBV24-1
CATSDSRTGAVYGYTF
TGTGCCACCAGTGATTCCCGGACAGGGGCGGTGTATGGCTACACCTTC
>TRBJ2-1|once|TRBD2|TRBV5-1
CASSPGLAGGSYNEQFF
TGCGCCAGCAGCCCGGGACTAGCGGGAGGGTCCTACAATGAGCAGTTCTTC
>TRBJ1-2|once|TRBD1|TRBV19
CASGTGGWNYGYTF
TGTGCCAGTGGCACAGGGGGCTGGAACTATGGCTACACCTTC
>TRBJ2-4|-|TRBD1|TRBV6-2/TRBV6-3
CASSRIDRGPKNIQYF
TGTGCCAGCAGTCGTATAGACAGGGGCCCCAAAAACATTCAGTACTTC
>TRBJ2-1|-|TRBD2|TRBV10-3
CAIRTDGSGGVNEQFF
TGTGCCATCAGGACCGACGGGAGCGGGGGGGTCAATGAGCAGTTCTTC
>TRBJ1-1|-|-|TRBV30
CAWRDRGPEEAFF
TGTGCCTGGAGGGATAGGGGCCCTGAAGAAGCTTTCTTT
>TRBJ2-3|-|TRBD2|TRBV7-2
CASSRKGTSGYSSTDTQYF
TGTGCCAGCAGCAGAAAGGGGACTAGCGGATATTCTAGCACAGATACGCAGTATTTT
>TRBJ2-1|-|TRBD2|TRBV24-1
CATSDSGLAGHNEQFF
TGTGCCACCAGTGACTCTGGACTAGCGGGACACAATGAGCAGTTCTTC
>TRBJ2-7|-|TRBD1|TRBV19
CASSQPGQGGYEQYF
TGTGCCAGTAGTCAACCCGGACAGGGAGGATACGAGCAGTACTTC
>TRBJ2-7|-|TRBD2|TRBV29-1
CSVEGAPGLISYEQYF
TGCAGCGTTGAAGGCGCTCCGGGACTAATTTCCTACGAGCAGTACTTC
>TRBJ1-6|-|-|TRBV9
CASSVGGSDSPLHF
TGTGCCAGCAGCGTGGGGGGTTCGGATTCACCCCTCCACTTT
>TRBJ1-1|-|-|TRBV6-6
CASTARQGYTEAFF
TGTGCCAGCACCGCGAGGCAGGGATACACTGAAGCTTTCTTT